The clone carrying this TCR beta chain was seen more than once but under ten times. Its antigen is unidentified. The entry originates in a study of T-cell reconstitution after alpha-beta-depleted transplantation in children. V lost 0 bases to trimming and J lost 5 bases, with 19 bases between them. This CDR3 comprises 17 residues. Germline-derived CDR1 and CDR2 are DFQATT and SNEGSKA (reference sequence). Unique molecular identifiers were used to barcode this TCRbeta library. TCRdb independently ran MiXCR on the PCR reads; one entry per CDR3 protein. Found here are about 440,000 distinct CDR3 sequences, about 40% of them singletons; the top ten hold 27%. Findings of the study overall: TCRbeta diversity was high at day 60 in some patients (a result of surviving recipient T cells and thymic progenitors). Newly produced T cells mostly accounted for T-cell counts and diversity one year post-transplant. Alpha-beta T cells about two months after transplant reportedly derived from several hundred expanded graft clones.

The starting material was PBMCs, obtained before TCRalphabeta/CD19-depleted stem cell transplant. The J gene is TRBJ2-2, the V gene TRBV20-1, with D possibly matching TRBD2 (5 bases). The sequence came from a girl aged 2 to 10 with aplastic anemia, due to receive a stem cell transplant. The CDR3 reads CSARDPDNGNPTGELFF. The CDR3 nucleotides are TGCAGTGCTAGAGATCCGGATAACGGGAATCCAACCGGGGAGCTGTTTTTT.